This paragraph covers one TCR beta chain sequence. The data originate from a study of blood T cell repertoires in COVID-19. For the study at large: Sites across the United States, Italy and Spain contributed samples from acute and convalescent COVID-19.

The germline V gene encodes CDR1 SGDLS and CDR2 YYNGEE. Between the trimmed V and J ends, which lost 7 bases and 4 bases, there was a span of 22 bases. The CDR3 extends over 16 amino acids. Sequenced by immunoSEQ multiplex PCR; TCRdb stores in-frame clones only, minus some. The sample yields roughly 330,000 clones, approximately 84% seen once. The V and J genes are TRBV9 and TRBJ2-3; D perhaps matches TRBD1 (5 bases). The clonotype originates from a woman between 18 and 29 years old who had recovered from COVID-19. Material for sequencing was PBMCs or T cells enriched from blood (not recorded which). CDR3 amino acids: CASGLGRGEVSDTQYF. CDR3 in DNA: TGTGCCAGCGGTCTCGGTAGGGGCGAGGTATCAGATACGCAGTATTTT.